Listed below are T cell receptor beta chains from one sample, sequenced in a study of cytomegalovirus exposure and HLA in healthy donors. Using immunoSEQ multiplex PCR, the repertoire was profiled, and TCRdb retains in-frame clones only, with some absent. This sample has approximately 150,000 clones, with roughly four fifths found just once. Sequenced sample: PBMCs. These receptors all stem from a man aged 50 or older in good health and CMV-seropositive. The CDR3 runs from the conserved cysteine through the conserved F or W. The D gene is left open where the match is weak. The size field is filled for only some rows; it gives once, few, many or a size class.

V,D,J,size,CDR3,DNA
TRBV28,.,TRBJ1-1,.,CASSPSDRYNTEAFF,TGTGCCAGCAGTCCTTCCGACAGGTACAACACTGAAGCTTTCTTT
TRBV10-2,TRBD2,TRBJ2-2,few,CASSVLGGRAGELFF,TGCGCCAGCAGTGTTTTGGGGGGGAGGGCCGGGGAGCTGTTTTTT
TRBV28,.,TRBJ1-6,.,CASSFGRNNSPLHF,TGTGCCAGCAGTTTTGGGCGTAATAATTCACCCCTCCACTTT
TRBV10-3,TRBD2,TRBJ2-1,.,CAISEPTGGRVNEQFF,TGTGCCATCAGTGAGCCCACGGGAGGGAGGGTCAATGAGCAGTTCTTC
TRBV30,TRBD2,TRBJ2-2,.,CAWSQERTSGTGELFF,TGTGCCTGGAGCCAAGAGAGGACTAGCGGAACCGGGGAGCTGTTTTTT
TRBV6-5,.,TRBJ2-3,.,CASSRLTSSTDTQYF,TGTGCCAGCAGCCGACTAACCTCTAGCACAGATACGCAGTATTTT
TRBV27,TRBD1,TRBJ2-6,few,CASSPRTGGGSGANVLTF,TGTGCCAGCAGTCCGAGGACAGGGGGCGGCTCTGGGGCCAACGTCCTGACTTTC
TRBV7-3,.,TRBJ1-1,.,CASSPQGGNTEAFF,TGTGCCAGCAGCCCACAGGGTGGGAACACTGAAGCTTTCTTT
TRBV6-1,TRBD1,TRBJ2-1,.,CASSGMNRGVYNEQFF,TGTGCCAGCAGTGGGATGAACAGGGGGGTCTACAATGAGCAGTTCTTC
TRBV6-4,.,TRBJ2-1,.,CASSESAASYNEQFF,TGTGCCAGCAGCGAGAGCGCGGCCTCCTACAATGAGCAGTTCTTC
TRBV6-5,.,TRBJ1-5,.,CASSPNYSNQPQHF,TGTGCCAGCAGCCCCAACTATAGCAATCAGCCCCAGCATTTT
TRBV5-1,.,TRBJ1-3,.,CASSLVQGTGNTIYF,TGCGCCAGCAGCTTGGTACAGGGCACTGGAAACACCATATATTTT
TRBV30,.,TRBJ2-7,.,CAWSVQIVAGSEQYF,TGTGCCTGGAGTGTACAAATCGTGGCGGGTTCCGAGCAGTACTTC
TRBV6-6,TRBD2,TRBJ2-5,.,CASSRPTSGVETQYF,TGTGCCAGCAGTCGACCGACTAGCGGGGTAGAGACCCAGTACTTC
TRBV14,TRBD1,TRBJ2-7,.,CASSHIGTAFYEQYF,TGTGCCAGCAGCCACATAGGGACAGCTTTCTACGAGCAGTACTTC
TRBV5-1,TRBD1,TRBJ1-2,.,CASSWGTDSLNYGYTF,TGCGCCAGCAGCTGGGGGACAGACTCTTTGAACTATGGCTACACCTTC
TRBV5-1,TRBD1,TRBJ2-2,.,CASSFTPGQGSTGELFF,TGCGCCAGCAGCTTCACACCGGGACAGGGGAGTACCGGGGAGCTGTTTTTT
TRBV30,.,TRBJ2-4,.,CAWSGVKQGIQYF,TGTGCCTGGAGTGGAGTAAAGCAGGGCATTCAGTACTTC
TRBV19,.,TRBJ2-7,.,CASISDKSSYEQYF,TGTGCCAGTATCTCGGACAAGAGCTCCTACGAGCAGTACTTC
TRBV7-9,.,TRBJ2-7,few,CSSSPSGGREQYF,TGTTCCAGCAGCCCCAGTGGTGGGAGGGAGCAGTACTTC
TRBV28,TRBD2,TRBJ2-5,.,CASSSPSGGAWETQYF,TGTGCCAGCAGTTCCCCTAGCGGGGGGGCCTGGGAGACCCAGTACTTC
TRBV18,TRBD2,TRBJ2-7,.,CASSPPLAGSLEQYF,TGTGCCAGCTCACCACCCCTAGCGGGATCTCTCGAGCAGTACTTC
TRBV2,TRBD1,TRBJ2-3,.,CASIRGQALTDTQYF,TGTGCCAGCATACGGGGACAGGCCCTCACAGATACGCAGTATTTT
TRBV7-8,TRBD2,TRBJ2-7,.,CASSYRRGERDYEQYF,TGTGCCAGCAGCTACCGGCGGGGGGAGAGGGACTACGAGCAGTACTTC
TRBV19,TRBD2,TRBJ2-1,.,CASSIGLAGNYNEQFF,TGTGCCAGTAGTATTGGTCTAGCGGGCAATTACAATGAGCAGTTCTTC
TRBV13,.,TRBJ2-2,.,CASSLGRTGELFF,TGTGCCAGCAGCTTGGGGCGCACCGGGGAGCTGTTTTTT
TRBV4-2,.,TRBJ2-2,.,CASSQVVGSSGELFF,TGTGCCAGCAGTCAAGTGGTCGGGAGTTCCGGGGAGCTGTTTTTT
TRBV2,TRBD1,TRBJ1-4,few,CASTRRVGTDEKLFF,TGTGCCAGCACCCGAAGGGTTGGGACAGATGAAAAACTGTTTTTT